This entry lists 29 T cell receptor beta chains sequenced from one sample in a study of regulatory T cells in long-lasting Graves disease. With iRepertoire HTBI primers and Arm-PCR of CDR3 regions, TCR beta libraries were built. Using its own MiXCR run on the multiplex PCR reads, TCRdb lists one record per CDR3 protein. The top ten clones hold 20% to 25% of a sample with roughly 420,000 distinct CDR3 sequences, around 16% of them seen once. Indicated time point: newly diagnosed GD, antithyroid drugs for less than 3 months. The TCR library was made from RNA extracted from PBMCs. The specimen was peripheral blood mononuclear cells (PBMCs), collected at new diagnosis, from a patient treated with antithyroid drugs. These receptors all stem from a female donor with Graves disease.

This clonotype appeared many times. The V call is TRBV11-2, the J call TRBJ1-6; no definite D call. CDR1 and CDR2 (germline): SGHAT, FQNNGV. The V and J ends lost 0 bases and 9 bases respectively, with 6 bases between them. This CDR3 is built from 13 residues. CDR3 sequence reads: CASSLEPISPLHF. DNA of the CDR3: TGTGCCAGCAGCTTAGAACCAATTTCACCCCTCCACTTT.

In its sample, this clonotype was seen many times. This chain links TRBV5-1 with TRBJ2-1, with a weak D call TRBD1 (6 bases). Germline assignment: CDR1 SGHRS and CDR2 YFSETQ. Deletions cut 1 base from V and 2 bases from J, with 13 bases between. This CDR3 contains 16 residues. The CDR3 is CASSLTGTRAYNEQFF. The CDR3 coding sequence is TGCGCCAGCAGCTTGACCGGGACACGAGCCTACAATGAGCAGTTCTTC.

Many counts were recorded for this clonotype. The rearrangement joins TRBV10-1 to TRBJ1-5, with no clear D. With 4 bases removed from V and 0 bases from J, the gap between germline ends came to 37 bases. This CDR3 spans 24 amino acids. Germline loops: CDR1 WNHNN, CDR2 SYGVQD (reference sequence). The CDR3 nucleotides are TGCGCCAGCAGTGTGTTCGGATTCTCCCCTCACACTCATGATGCACTGTGTAGCAATCAGCCCCAGCATTTT. Protein: CASSVFGFSPHTHDALCSNQPQHF.

This clonotype appeared many times. The rearrangement uses TRBV13 and TRBJ2-4, with D uncertain. CDR3 size: 13 residues. Germline CDR1 reads PRHDT; CDR2 reads FYEKMQ (reference sequence). V lost 0 bases, J lost 6 bases, and 6 bases lay in between. DNA for the CDR3: TGTGCCAGCAGCTTAGGTACGGGAAACATTCAGTACTTC. Translating it yields CASSLGTGNIQYF.

This clonotype was counted many times. CDR3 nucleotide sequence: TGTGCCAGCAGTGTACCCACCAGCTACGAGCAGTACTTC. Translating it yields CASSVPTSYEQYF. The chain employs TRBV6-2 or TRBV6-3 and TRBJ2-7; D is unresolved. Per the germline V gene, CDR1 is MNHEY and CDR2 is SVGEGT. With 5 bases removed from V and 3 bases from J, the gap between germline ends came to 11 bases. This CDR3 has 13 amino acids.

This clonotype has ten or more counts. The rearrangement joins TRBV15 to TRBJ2-3; D is undetermined. Germline assignment: CDR1 LNHNV and CDR2 YYDKDF (reference sequence). V lost 0 bases and J 4 bases, leaving 8 bases between the germline ends. The CDR3 has 14 residues. The CDR3 bases are TGTGCCACCAGCAGAGATGAGGTCCCAGATACGCAGTATTTT. It specifies CATSRDEVPDTQYF.

This clonotype has more than one count but fewer than ten. The chain carries TRBV27 and TRBJ1-5, with D possibly TRBD1 on 5 matching bases. CDR1 and CDR2 (germline): MNHEY, SMNVEV (reference sequence). The CDR3 loop spans 15 amino acids. The V end lost 5 bases, the J end lost 2 bases, and 13 bases lay between the germline ends. The CDR3 sequence: CASSPREGRNQPQHF. As DNA, the CDR3 is TGTGCCAGCAGTCCCAGGGAGGGGCGCAATCAGCCCCAGCATTTT.

This clonotype was seen at least ten times. The V call is TRBV25-1, the J call TRBJ2-3, with D possibly matching TRBD2 (5 bases). V dropped 3 bases and J dropped 6 bases, with 13 bases sitting between them. Germline CDR1 is MGHDK and CDR2 is SYGVNS. CDR3 size: 14 residues. This CDR3 reads CASSEGVNGDTQYF. The CDR3 region has the DNA TGTGCCAGCAGTGAGGGAGTAAATGGGGATACGCAGTATTTT.

This clonotype has at least ten counts. This chain uses TRBV12-3 or TRBV12-4 with TRBJ2-5; 12 nucleotides match TRBD2. This CDR3 spans 16 amino acids. The J segment lost 3 bases and the V segment lost 4 bases, leaving 6 bases of the junction unmatched. The CDR3 region has the DNA TGTGCCAGCAGTTCCCTAGCGGGGGGGCCAGAAGAGACCCAGTACTTC. The encoded protein is CASSSLAGGPEETQYF.

This clonotype was observed a few times. Just one base apart from a much larger clone, this may be a read error. The chain carries TRBV28 and TRBJ2-3, with D possibly called TRBD1 or TRBD2 (6 bases each). The CDR3 extends over 15 amino acids. Germline lookup yields CDR1 MDHEN and CDR2 SYDVKM. This CDR3 is CAGSFSGGHTDTQYF. The CDR3 DNA reads as TGTGCCGGCAGTTTCTCTGGGGGGCACACAGATACGCAGTATTTT.

This clonotype was seen at least ten times. The chain has TRBV28 and TRBJ1-5, with unresolved D. V was pared by 9 bases and J by 1 base, with 7 bases between. The germline CDR1 and CDR2 sequences are MDHEN and SYDVKM. The CDR3 totals 12 residues. CDR3 region: CASDESNQPQHF. CDR3 in DNA: TGTGCCAGTGACGAAAGCAATCAGCCCCAGCATTTT. Using reference TRBV28 and TRBJ1-5 for the parts outside the CDR3, the full variable domain is DVKVTQSSRYLVKRTGEKVFLECVQDMDHENMFWYRQDPGLGLRLIYFSYDVKMKEKGDIPEGYSVSREKKERFSLILESASTNQTSMYLCASDESNQPQHFGDGTRLSIL.

This clonotype occurred many times. This sequence joins TRBV12-3 or TRBV12-4 and TRBJ2-5; possible D gene TRBD2, 5 bases. The CDR3 spans 15 residues. The ends were cut back, 7 bases at V and 1 base at J, with 16 bases in the middle. CDR3 amino acids: CASTPLRASQETQYF. The CDR3 DNA follows: TGTGCCAGCACCCCGCTGAGGGCCAGCCAAGAGACCCAGTACTTC.

This clonotype occurred many times. The rearrangement links TRBV3-1 to TRBJ1-5; tentatively, D is TRBD1 (5 bases). This CDR3 spans 15 amino acids. With 5 bases removed from V and 0 bases from J, the gap between germline ends came to 11 bases. Germline V lookup: CDR1 LGHDT, CDR2 YNNKEL (reference sequence). CDR3 nucleotide sequence: TGTGCCAGCAGCGGGACGGACGATAGCAATCAGCCCCAGCATTTT. This encodes CASSGTDDSNQPQHF.

This clonotype has at least ten counts. This sequence joins TRBV7-8 and TRBJ1-5; D unresolved. This CDR3 contains 13 residues. Germline V gene sequence: CDR1 SGHVS, CDR2 FQNEAQ. The V end lost 1 base, the J end lost 4 bases, and 5 bases lay between the germline ends. For the CDR3, the DNA is TGTGCCAGCAGCTTAGTAGAAAATCAGCCCCAGCATTTT. Its protein product is CASSLVENQPQHF.

In its sample, this clonotype was seen many times. The rearrangement links TRBV5-1 to TRBJ1-6; D uncertain. Germline V gives CDR1 SGHRS, CDR2 YFSETQ. The CDR3 has 14 amino acids. V was clipped by 2 bases and J by 10 bases, with 13 bases between them. The CDR3 loop is CASSFIGDESPLHF. Here the CDR3 DNA reads TGCGCCAGCAGCTTCATCGGGGATGAGTCACCCCTCCACTTT.

The rearrangement links TRBV24-1 to TRBJ2-3; the D is unclear. V lost 0 bases to trimming and J lost 4 bases, with 7 bases between them. CDR1 and CDR2 (germline): KGHDR, SFDVKD. This CDR3 spans 14 amino acids. The CDR3 DNA reads TGTGCCACCAGTGATTTGCTGTGGGCAGATACGCAGTATTTT. Translated: CATSDLLWADTQYF.

This chain uses TRBV4-1 with TRBJ2-3; no clear D gene. Trimming left V 4 bases short and J 0 bases short, with 23 bases between. This CDR3 contains 19 residues. The germline CDR1 and CDR2 sequences are MGHRA and YSYEKL. The chain's CDR3 is CASSPMTRRERVSTDTQYF. The CDR3 coding sequence is TGCGCCAGCAGCCCTATGACACGTAGGGAAAGAGTTAGCACAGATACGCAGTATTTT.

This clonotype came up many times. V gene TRBV5-6 combines with J gene TRBJ1-5; the match to TRBD1 covers 7 bases. The V gene end was trimmed by 4 bases and the J gene end by 9 bases; junction bases not matched to a gene: 13. The germline CDR1 and CDR2 sequences are SGHDT and YYEEEE. This CDR3 spans 15 amino acids. CDR3 in amino acids: CASSRRGGLDRPQHF. The DNA of the CDR3 is TGTGCCAGCAGCCGCAGGGGGGGGCTTGATCGGCCCCAGCATTTT.

A note on this clonotype: Because the CDR3 is missing its conserved closing phenylalanine or tryptophan, this is likely a read error. J is TRBJ2-1 and V is TRBV7-2; D ambiguous. Germline CDR1 reads SGHTA; CDR2 reads FQGNSA. V lost 1 base to trimming and J lost 10 bases, with 14 bases between them. The CDR3 covers 14 residues. The CDR3 sequence is CASSLVDSLYEQFL. For the CDR3, the DNA is TGTGCCAGCAGCTTAGTCGACTCCTTATACGAGCAGTTCCTC.

There are many counts of this clonotype. The chain couples TRBV3-1 to TRBJ2-1, with D unclear. Trimming removed 5 bases at V and 8 bases at J, with 7 bases between. CDR3 size: 11 residues. CDR1 and CDR2 (germline): LGHDT, YNNKEL (reference sequence). CDR3 amino acids: CASSYDHEQFF. CDR3 bases: TGTGCCAGCAGCTATGACCATGAGCAGTTCTTC.

Ten or more counts support this clonotype. The rearrangement uses TRBV28 and TRBJ2-2; possibly TRBD1 for D (6 bases). This CDR3 spans 15 amino acids. Per germline, CDR1 MDHEN and CDR2 SYDVKM. The V gene lost 10 bases and the J gene lost 6 bases, with 21 bases spanning the gap. The CDR3 nucleotides read TGTGCCACCAAGGGGGACCCACCTAGGGCCGGGGAGCTGTTTTTT. Its protein product is CATKGDPPRAGELFF.

This chain joins TRBV29-1 and TRBJ1-2; possibly TRBD1 for D (5 bases). The V gene lost 5 bases and the J gene lost 2 bases, with 12 bases spanning the gap. Germline-derived CDR1 and CDR2 are SQVTM and ANQGSEA. The CDR3 loop spans 13 amino acids. The CDR3 nucleotides are TGCAGCGTTAAAACTGGGGGGAACTATGGCTACACCTTC. Translation: CSVKTGGNYGYTF. The whole variable domain, remainder taken from reference TRBV29-1 and TRBJ1-2, is SAVISQKPSRDICQRGTSLTIQCQVDSQVTMMFWYRQQPGQSLTLIATANQGSEATYESGFVIDKFPISRPNLTFSTLTVSNMSPEDSSIYLCSVKTGGNYGYTFGSGTRLTVV.

J is TRBJ1-6 and V is TRBV19; the D gene is possibly TRBD1 (5 bases). Trimming stripped 5 bases from V and 10 bases from J, with 15 bases between. Per germline, CDR1 LNHDA and CDR2 SQIVND (reference sequence). The CDR3 has 14 amino acids. The CDR3 loop is CASSRDVGGSPLHF. CDR3 coding DNA: TGTGCCAGTAGTCGGGACGTCGGAGGGTCACCCCTCCACTTT.

The sample holds many counts of this clonotype. The chain links TRBV12-5 to TRBJ2-1, with TRBD2 identical over 14 bases. V shed 3 bases, J shed 4 bases, and the junction held 11 bases outside the gene matches. Per germline, CDR1 LGHNT and CDR2 FRNRAP. The CDR3 totals 19 residues. As DNA, the CDR3 is TGTGCTAGTGGTTTCGTGGGACTAGCGGGAGAGGTAGGGTACAATGAGCAGTTCTTC. This encodes CASGFVGLAGEVGYNEQFF. Supplemented by reference TRBV12-5 and TRBJ2-1, the full variable domain reads DARVTQTPRHKVTEMGQEVTMRCQPILGHNTVFWYRQTMMQGLELLAYFRNRAPLDDSGMPKDRFSAEMPDATLATLKIQPSEPRDSAVYFCASGFVGLAGEVGYNEQFFGPGTRLTVL.

This clonotype was observed at least ten times. The chain recombines TRBV5-1 with TRBJ2-7; no firm D call. Deletions cut 4 bases from V and 5 bases from J, with 10 bases between. Per germline, CDR1 SGHRS and CDR2 YFSETQ. This CDR3 spans 12 amino acids. CDR3 amino acids: CASSRVSNEQYF. CDR3 in DNA: TGCGCCAGCAGCCGCGTATCGAACGAGCAGTACTTC.

This clonotype was seen a few times. V gene TRBV6-2 or TRBV6-3 combines with J gene TRBJ2-1, with D unclear. This CDR3 is 14 amino acids long. CDR1 is MNHEY and CDR2 is SVGEGT in the germline V gene. The germline V and J ends were trimmed by 0 bases and 5 bases, with 8 bases remaining between them. This CDR3 is CASSYSNTHNEQFF. For the CDR3, the DNA is TGTGCCAGCAGTTACTCGAACACACACAATGAGCAGTTCTTC.

This clonotype was observed a few times. A read error may explain this, as a much larger clone is one base away. V and J are TRBV4-3 and TRBJ1-1; the D is unclear. Germline loops: CDR1 LGHNA, CDR2 YSLEER. The length of the CDR3 is 14 residues. Trimming cost V 9 bases and J 1 base, with 15 bases left between them. This CDR3 reads CASTQGSGNTEAFF. The CDR3 DNA reads TGCGCCAGTACACAAGGGTCAGGGAACACTGAAGCTTTCTTT.

The table lists this clonotype with many counts. V is TRBV6-1 and J is TRBJ1-1; a possible D gene is TRBD1 (6 bases). This CDR3 spans 13 amino acids. Deletions cut 7 bases from V and 6 bases from J, with 15 bases between. Germline loops: CDR1 MNHNS, CDR2 SASEGT. CDR3 DNA: TGTGCCAGCATCGAAGGGGGACGGGCTGAAGCTTTCTTT. Protein product: CASIEGGRAEAFF.

This clonotype was counted between two and nine times. V gene TRBV27 combines with J gene TRBJ2-3; tentatively, D is TRBD1 (6 bases). The V gene lost 10 bases and the J gene lost 0 bases, with 14 bases spanning the gap. This CDR3 spans 14 amino acids. From germline, CDR1 is MNHEY and CDR2 SMNVEV (reference sequence). The CDR3 sequence: CATLQGGSTDTQYF. The CDR3 coding sequence is TGTGCCACCCTCCAAGGGGGTAGCACAGATACGCAGTATTTT.